Below, 15 T cell receptor beta chains from the same sample are listed, as sequenced in a study of blood T cell repertoires in COVID-19 (dated by TCRdb to the early 2020s). Libraries were built with the immunoSEQ multiplex PCR assay. TCRdb carries this immuneACCESS record with in-frame sequences only. Its versions omit some clonotypes, under half of them owing to an unresolved V gene in the studies checked, with the rest unexplained. This sample gives 110,000 to 150,000 clones in total; about 86% of them show up just once. Of the sample, roughly 8.7% falls within the top ten clones. Material for sequencing was peripheral blood. All receptors come from a woman aged 60-75 years with acute or convalescent COVID-19.

This clone has just a few counts. The chain employs TRBV24-1 and TRBJ2-1; 8 nucleotides align to TRBD2. The germline V gene has CDR1 KGHDR and CDR2 SFDVKD. This CDR3 contains 16 residues. The J segment lost 7 bases and the V segment lost 3 bases, leaving 10 bases of the junction unmatched. CDR3 coding DNA: TGTGCCACCAGTGATCCCGGACCGGGAGGGCTGAATGAGCAGTTCTTC. Translating gives CATSDPGPGGLNEQFF.

V and J are TRBV10-3 and TRBJ1-2; D uncertain. The length of the CDR3 is 13 residues. The V end was cut by 4 bases, the J end by 7 bases, with 13 bases between. Germline CDR1 and CDR2: ENHRY and SYGVKD. In DNA, the CDR3 is TGTGCCATCAGTGCCCAAGCTACGGGTGGCTACACCTTC. This translates into CAISAQATGGYTF.

This clone was detected only a few times. The J gene is TRBJ1-2, the V gene TRBV24-1; the match to TRBD1 covers 9 bases. CDR3 size: 16 residues. Trimming removed 11 bases from V and 1 base from J; junction bases left unmatched: 13. Germline V gene data show CDR1 as KGHDR and CDR2 as SFDVKD. CDR3 sequence (DNA): TGTGCCAAATGGGGGGACAGGGATGCCCGTAACTATGGCTACACCTTC. Residues: CAKWGDRDARNYGYTF.

The chain is built from TRBV5-1 and TRBJ2-2; 12 nucleotides agree with TRBD1. Germline V gene lookup returns CDR1 SGHRS and CDR2 YFSETQ. CDR3 length: 16 amino acids. After removal of 2 bases from V and 3 bases from J, the junction contained 2 bases not matched to a gene. The CDR3 region is CASSLGTGGYTGELFF. The CDR3 DNA follows: TGCGCCAGCAGCTTAGGGACAGGGGGCTACACCGGGGAGCTGTTTTTT.

V usage is TRBV5-6 and J usage is TRBJ1-5; 9 bases are shared with TRBD1. After removal of 2 bases from V and 4 bases from J, the junction contained 4 bases not matched to a gene. This CDR3 contains 15 residues. From germline, CDR1 is SGHDT and CDR2 YYEEEE. Here the CDR3 DNA reads TGTGCCAGCAGCTTCGGGACAGGGAATAATCAGCCCCAGCATTTT. It specifies CASSFGTGNNQPQHF.

This chain links TRBV6-2 or TRBV6-3 with TRBJ2-4, with TRBD2 matching 9 bases. Trimming took 6 bases from V and 9 from J; bases not matched to a gene: 12. The CDR3 consists of 15 residues. From germline, CDR1 is MNHEY and CDR2 SVGEGT. CDR3 sequence reads: CASSLVAGARSIQYF. The DNA for the CDR3 is TGTGCCAGCAGCCTTGTAGCGGGGGCCCGAAGCATTCAGTACTTC.

V gene TRBV21-1 combines with J gene TRBJ1-5. TRBV21-1 is marked as a pseudogene. CDR3 length: 9 residues. CDR3 in amino acids: CAPNGPQHF. CDR3 bases: TGTGCCCCCAACGGGCCCCAGCATTTT.

V gene TRBV11-2 combines with J gene TRBJ2-3, with D perhaps matching TRBD2 (6 bases). Trimming removed 1 base from V and 2 bases from J, with 13 bases in between. Per germline, CDR1 SGHAT and CDR2 FQNNGV. This CDR3 region has 16 residues. DNA of the CDR3: TGTGCCAGCAGCTTAGTGGGGGGACTGGCCACAGATACGCAGTATTTT. It translates to CASSLVGGLATDTQYF.

V usage is TRBV29-1 and J usage is TRBJ2-5, with 9 bases fitting TRBD1. Germline trimming cut 4 bases from V and 3 bases from J; bases unmatched to any gene: 6. CDR1 SQVTM and CDR2 ANQGSEA come from the germline V gene. This CDR3 has 14 residues. For the CDR3, the DNA is TGCAGCGTTGGGAAGGGACAGGGAAAAGAGACCCAGTACTTC. It yields the protein CSVGKGQGKETQYF.

The chain joins TRBV19 to TRBJ1-5; 7 nucleotides align to TRBD1. Germline loops: CDR1 LNHDA, CDR2 SQIVND (reference sequence). V dropped 4 bases and J dropped 7; count of bases not matched to a gene: 4. The CDR3 runs to 13 residues. In DNA, the CDR3 is TGTGCCAGTAGTAGCGGCAGGGGGCAGCCCCAGCATTTT. This encodes CASSSGRGQPQHF.

The rearrangement uses TRBV7-2 and TRBJ2-5, with TRBD1 matching over 7 bases. With 3 bases clipped from V and 4 bases from J, the junction kept 5 bases outside the gene matches. Germline V gene data show CDR1 as SGHTA and CDR2 as FQGNSA. CDR3 length equals 14 residues. In nucleotides, the CDR3 is TGTGCCAGCAGCTTCGACAGGGTGAGAGAGACCCAGTACTTC. This gives the protein CASSFDRVRETQYF.

This chain uses TRBV6-5 with TRBJ2-7, with D unclear. The CDR3 length is 12 residues. In germline, CDR1 is MNHEY, CDR2 SVGAGI. The ends were cut back, 10 bases at V and 9 bases at J, with 19 bases in the middle. The DNA of the CDR3 is TGTGCCACGCAAGAGGCGGTCTCGGGGCAGTACTTC. It specifies CATQEAVSGQYF.

The chain uses TRBV5-1 and TRBJ2-3, with 8 bases lining up with TRBD2. The length of the CDR3 is 15 residues. V dropped 2 bases and J dropped 6; count of bases not matched to a gene: 8. Germline-derived CDR1 and CDR2 are SGHRS and YFSETQ. Written as DNA, the CDR3 is TGCGCCAGCAGCTTCGAACGGGGGGGCCTCGATACGCAGTATTTT. It specifies CASSFERGGLDTQYF. Looking up the rest from reference TRBV5-1 and TRBJ2-3 gives the full variable domain: KAGVTQTPRYLIKTRGQQVTLSCSPISGHRSVSWYQQTPGQGLQFLFEYFSETQRNKGNFPGRFSGRQFSNSRSEMNVSTLELGDSALYLCASSFERGGLDTQYFGPGTRLTVL.

V usage is TRBV15 and J usage is TRBJ2-7; TRBD1 aligns across 8 bases. This CDR3 contains 14 residues. Germline values: CDR1 LNHNV, CDR2 YYDKDF (reference sequence). Trimming took 3 bases from V and 1 from J; bases not matched to a gene: 2. CDR3 nucleotide sequence: TGTGCCACCAGCAGGCGGGACAGGTCCTACGAGCAGTACTTC. This translates into CATSRRDRSYEQYF.

CDR3 DNA: TGTGCCACCAGCAGAGTTAGCGGGGCGAACACCGGGGAGCTGTTTTTT. Translating gives CATSRVSGANTGELFF. The J gene is TRBJ2-2, the V gene TRBV15, with 8 bases matching TRBD2. The CDR3 is made up of 16 amino acids. With V trimmed by 1 base and J by 0 bases, 1 base remained unmatched. Germline CDR1 is LNHNV and CDR2 is YYDKDF (reference sequence).